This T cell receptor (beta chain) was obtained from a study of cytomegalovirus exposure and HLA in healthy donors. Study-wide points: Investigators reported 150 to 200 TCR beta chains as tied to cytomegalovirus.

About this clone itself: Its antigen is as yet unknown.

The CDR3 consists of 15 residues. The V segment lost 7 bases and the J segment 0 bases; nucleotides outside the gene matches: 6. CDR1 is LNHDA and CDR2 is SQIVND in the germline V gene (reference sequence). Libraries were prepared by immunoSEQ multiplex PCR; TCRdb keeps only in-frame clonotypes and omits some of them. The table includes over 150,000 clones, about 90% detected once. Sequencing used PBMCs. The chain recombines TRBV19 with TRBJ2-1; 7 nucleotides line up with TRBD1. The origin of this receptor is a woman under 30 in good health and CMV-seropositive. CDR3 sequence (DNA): TGTGCCAGTACTCTGACAGGGAACTCCTACAATGAGCAGTTCTTC. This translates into CASTLTGNSYNEQFF.